This TCR beta chain was recovered during a study of radiotherapy plus CTLA-4 blockade in lung cancer. Study-level results: Strongest reported response predictors: early blood clone changes and post-radiation interferon-beta.

Of note for this clone: Its antigen is undetermined.

Sequenced by immunoSEQ multiplex PCR; TCRdb stores in-frame clones only, minus some. The sample records about 60,000 clones, around 80% being singletons. The germline gives CDR1 SGHNT, CDR2 YYREEE (reference sequence). This CDR3 spans 16 amino acids. V dropped 4 bases and J dropped 4; count of bases not matched to a gene: 6. Sequencing used peripheral blood, obtained from a patient treated with radiotherapy plus ipilimumab. The V call is TRBV5-4, the J call TRBJ2-2, with TRBD2 matching 11 bases. The TCR sequence derives from a human donor with non-small cell lung cancer who had a partial response to radiotherapy plus ipilimumab. Here the CDR3 DNA reads TGTGCCAGCAGCCCGGGACTAGCGGACCGCACCGGGGAGCTGTTTTTT. Protein: CASSPGLADRTGELFF.